The 27 T cell receptor beta chains presented below share a single source sample, sequenced in a study of blood T cell repertoires in COVID-19. TCRdb's table, derived via immunoSEQ multiplex PCR, lists solely in-frame clones and lacks some. The sample carries just under 40,000 clones, 87% recorded once. Sequencing was done on a sample of peripheral blood. The receptor source for this set is a man in his fifties with active or convalescent COVID-19.

The J gene is TRBJ2-3, the V gene TRBV19, with TRBD2 matching 9 bases. The CDR3 spans 15 residues. From germline, CDR1 is LNHDA and CDR2 SQIVND (reference sequence). V gave up 4 bases and J gave up 3 bases; unmatched junction bases: 5. As DNA, the CDR3 is TGTGCCAGTAGTAAGCGGCGGGAGGGGACAGATACGCAGTATTTT. It specifies CASSKRREGTDTQYF.

This clone was picked up one time. This chain links TRBV7-9 with TRBJ1-6; 8 nucleotides line up with TRBD1. This CDR3 has 16 amino acids. V was clipped by 5 bases and J by 2 bases; unmatched bases: 5. The germline gives CDR1 SEHNR, CDR2 FQNEAQ (reference sequence). CDR3 amino acids: CASSASGGAYNSPLHF. The CDR3 DNA is TGTGCCAGCAGCGCTTCAGGGGGCGCCTATAATTCACCCCTCCACTTT.

This clone appeared a single time. The V and J genes are TRBV5-6 and TRBJ2-3; D remains ambiguous. V lost 2 bases, J lost 2 bases, and 6 bases lay in between. Germline loops: CDR1 SGHDT, CDR2 YYEEEE. The CDR3 extends over 13 amino acids. The CDR3 sequence is CASSFRFTDTQYF. CDR3 DNA: TGTGCCAGCAGCTTTCGGTTCACAGATACGCAGTATTTT. The entire variable domain, with the rest obtained from reference TRBV5-6 and TRBJ2-3, is as follows: DAGVTQSPTHLIKTRGQQVTLRCSPKSGHDTVSWYQQALGQGPQFIFQYYEEEERQRGNFPDRFSGHQFPNYSSELNVNALLLGDSALYLCASSFRFTDTQYFGPGTRLTVL.

This sequence joins TRBV7-3 and TRBJ1-2; a weak D match, TRBD1 (5 bases). The CDR3 runs 13 residues. V was shortened by 1 base and J by 7 bases, with 10 bases between the two germline ends. CDR1 SGHTA and CDR2 FQGTGA come from the germline V gene. As DNA, the CDR3 is TGTGCCAGCAGCTTAAGCAGGGAAAGTGGCTACACCTTC. Its protein product is CASSLSRESGYTF.

This chain uses TRBV5-1 with TRBJ1-3, with D perhaps matching TRBD1 (6 bases). V dropped 4 bases and J dropped 2 bases, with 13 bases sitting between them. Germline CDR1 and CDR2: SGHRS and YFSETQ. The length of the CDR3 is 15 residues. CDR3 loop: CASSHGQQTGNTIYF. Here the CDR3 DNA reads TGCGCCAGCAGCCACGGACAGCAGACTGGAAACACCATATATTTT.

The CDR3 region has the DNA TGTGCCAGCAATCCCGACAGGGGCAGCCACGAGCAGTACTTC. Translating gives CASNPDRGSHEQYF. This chain links TRBV2 with TRBJ2-7, with TRBD1 matching 8 bases. V gave up 7 bases and J gave up 5 bases; unmatched junction bases: 10. Germline CDR1 reads SNHLY; CDR2 reads FYNNEI. The CDR3 has 14 residues.

The gene calls are TRBV10-3 and TRBJ2-3; the match to TRBD2 covers 9 bases. Germline CDR1 is ENHRY and CDR2 is SYGVKD. The CDR3 sequence is 15 residues long. After removal of 6 bases from V and 3 bases from J, the junction contained 7 bases not matched to a gene. CDR3 sequence (DNA): TGTGCCATCAGCCCGGCTAGCGGGATTACAGATACGCAGTATTTT. It specifies CAISPASGITDTQYF.

The chain joins TRBV2 to TRBJ2-5, with 10 bases matching TRBD2. In germline, CDR1 is SNHLY, CDR2 FYNNEI. The CDR3 extends over 13 amino acids. V gave up 8 bases and J gave up 5 bases; unmatched junction bases: 5. This CDR3 is CASQRGGVETQYF. The DNA for the CDR3 is TGTGCCAGCCAGCGGGGGGGCGTTGAGACCCAGTACTTC.

The rearrangement uses TRBV19 and TRBJ1-2, with TRBD1 identical over 9 bases. The CDR3 runs 16 residues. CDR1 and CDR2 from the germline V gene are LNHDA and SQIVND (reference sequence). Trimming took 5 bases from V and 9 from J; bases not matched to a gene: 16. The CDR3 is CASSPLGQGEENSYTF. The CDR3 DNA is TGTGCCAGTAGTCCTCTGGGACAGGGCGAGGAAAATAGCTACACCTTC.

J is TRBJ1-1 and V is TRBV11-2; D unresolved. Deletions cut 0 bases from V and 8 bases from J, with 13 bases between. In germline, CDR1 is SGHAT, CDR2 FQNNGV. The CDR3 runs 14 residues. For the CDR3, the DNA is TGTGCCAGCAGCTTAGATCCGGCAGGTAGAGAAGCTTTCTTT. Translating it yields CASSLDPAGREAFF.

The chain has TRBV6-5 and TRBJ2-7; D gene ambiguous. This CDR3 comprises 13 residues. Germline V gene data show CDR1 as MNHEY and CDR2 as SVGAGI. The V end lost 4 bases, the J end lost 2 bases, and 9 bases lay between the germline ends. CDR3 bases: TGTGCCAGCAGTTCCTTAGTAACCTACGAGCAGTACTTC. It yields the protein CASSSLVTYEQYF.

J is TRBJ1-2 and V is TRBV29-1; possible D gene TRBD1, 5 bases. The CDR3 is 13 amino acids. In germline, CDR1 is SQVTM, CDR2 ANQGSEA. The germline V and J ends were trimmed by 4 bases and 4 bases, with 13 bases remaining between them. CDR3 bases: TGCAGCGTTGTTCTGGGCGGGACCTATGGCTACACCTTC. It yields the protein CSVVLGGTYGYTF.

The gene calls are TRBV2 and TRBJ2-5; D is possibly TRBD2 (6 bases). The CDR3 consists of 14 residues. CDR1 and CDR2 (germline): SNHLY, FYNNEI. Trimming took off 7 bases at V and 1 base at J, with 13 bases between the two ends. The CDR3 region has the DNA TGTGCCAGCACCCGGGCGGGGCCCCAAGAGACCCAGTACTTC. Translated, it gives CASTRAGPQETQYF.

The DNA of the CDR3 is TGTGCCAGCAGCTCGGCGACCACAGGGGGACAGACCCAGTACTTC. It yields the protein CASSSATTGGQTQYF. The chain joins TRBV5-6 to TRBJ2-5; the match to TRBD1 covers 8 bases. This CDR3 contains 15 residues. V lost 3 bases and J lost 6; bases outside the gene matches: 10. The germline V gene encodes CDR1 SGHDT and CDR2 YYEEEE.

V and J are TRBV19 and TRBJ2-7; 9 bases are a match to TRBD1. Germline trimming cut 10 bases from V and 10 bases from J; bases unmatched to any gene: 8. Per germline, CDR1 LNHDA and CDR2 SQIVND (reference sequence). The CDR3 has 11 amino acids. The CDR3 loop is CATGTGRPQYF. The CDR3 coding sequence is TGTGCCACGGGGACAGGGCGACCTCAGTACTTC. The whole variable domain, filled in from reference TRBV19 and TRBJ2-7, reads DGGITQSPKYLFRKEGQNVTLSCEQNLNHDAMYWYRQDPGQGLRLIYYSQIVNDFQKGDIAEGYSVSREKKESFPLTVTSAQKNPTAFYLCATGTGRPQYFGPGTRLTVT.

This chain connects TRBV29-1 to TRBJ2-5, with D hard to call. CDR1 and CDR2 (germline): SQVTM, ANQGSEA. This CDR3 spans 12 amino acids. The V gene lost 3 bases and the J gene lost 3 bases, with 8 bases spanning the gap. The CDR3: CSVDYGEETQYF. The CDR3 DNA follows: TGCAGCGTTGATTACGGAGAAGAGACCCAGTACTTC. The full variable domain, rest sourced from reference TRBV29-1 and TRBJ2-5, is SAVISQKPSRDICQRGTSLTIQCQVDSQVTMMFWYRQQPGQSLTLIATANQGSEATYESGFVIDKFPISRPNLTFSTLTVSNMSPEDSSIYLCSVDYGEETQYFGPGTRLLVL.

The chain has TRBV28 and TRBJ2-2; D possibly corresponds to TRBD2 (6 bases). V was shortened by 8 bases and J by 3 bases, with 10 bases between the two germline ends. This CDR3 spans 13 amino acids. CDR1 is MDHEN and CDR2 is SYDVKM in the germline V gene. CDR3 sequence (DNA): TGTGCCAGCGGCAGGGAGGACACCGGGGAGCTGTTTTTT. Protein product: CASGREDTGELFF. The variable domain in full, completed from reference TRBV28 and TRBJ2-2, reads DVKVTQSSRYLVKRTGEKVFLECVQDMDHENMFWYRQDPGLGLRLIYFSYDVKMKEKGDIPEGYSVSREKKERFSLILESASTNQTSMYLCASGREDTGELFFGEGSRLTVL.

The rearrangement links TRBV5-1 to TRBJ1-5, with D perhaps matching TRBD1 (6 bases). Trimming removed 2 bases from V and 6 bases from J, with 18 bases in between. Germline V gives CDR1 SGHRS, CDR2 YFSETQ. The CDR3 is 16 residues long. The DNA of the CDR3 is TGCGCCAGCAGCTTAGATGGACAGCCTCAGGGTCAGCCCCAGCATTTT. This translates into CASSLDGQPQGQPQHF.

The chain employs TRBV27 and TRBJ1-2; 8 bases line up with TRBD1. Germline-derived CDR1 and CDR2 are MNHEY and SMNVEV (reference sequence). There are 13 residues in the CDR3. Trimming cost V 5 bases and J 5 bases; bases outside gene matches: 4. The CDR3 spells CASSQTGEYGYTF. CDR3 nucleotides: TGTGCCAGCAGTCAGACAGGGGAATATGGCTACACCTTC.

The chain has TRBV6-5 and TRBJ2-3, with no clear D. Germline CDR1 MNHEY, CDR2 SVGAGI. This CDR3 comprises 13 residues. V lost 7 bases and J lost 2, with 10 bases in between. Here the CDR3 DNA reads TGTGCCAGCACCCGACGGGTCACAGATACGCAGTATTTT. Its protein is CASTRRVTDTQYF.

The chain carries TRBV9 and TRBJ2-2; D might be TRBD1 (6 bases). Germline loops: CDR1 SGDLS, CDR2 YYNGEE. The V end lost 0 bases, the J end lost 3 bases, and 12 bases lay between the germline ends. The CDR3 is 16 amino acids. The CDR3 sequence is CASSVVQGFDTGELFF. CDR3 DNA sequence: TGTGCCAGCAGCGTAGTGCAGGGGTTCGACACCGGGGAGCTGTTTTTT.

The DNA of the CDR3 is TGTGCCAGCAGTGAACAGCGAGAGCAGTTCTTC. Translated: CASSEQREQFF. V usage is TRBV2 and J usage is TRBJ2-1, with D hard to call. The CDR3 consists of 11 residues. V was clipped by 2 bases and J by 10 bases, with 6 bases between them. Looked up from germline, CDR1 is SNHLY and CDR2 is FYNNEI.

The J gene is TRBJ2-1, the V gene TRBV7-8; 9 bases are shared with TRBD2. CDR1 and CDR2 (germline): SGHVS, FQNEAQ. CDR3 size: 15 residues. The J segment lost 12 bases and the V segment lost 11 bases, leaving 20 bases of the junction unmatched. The CDR3 sequence is CARRRLAGGRGGQFF. The CDR3 DNA reads as TGTGCCCGCCGCCGCCTCGCGGGCGGGCGGGGGGGGCAGTTCTTC.

The chain has TRBV5-1 and TRBJ2-6; D not resolved. V was cut by 4 bases and J by 2 bases, with 16 bases left in between. The CDR3 spans 17 residues. From germline, CDR1 is SGHRS and CDR2 YFSETQ. The CDR3 sequence: CASSALNQVPGANVLTF. DNA for the CDR3: TGCGCCAGCAGCGCCTTAAACCAGGTCCCTGGGGCCAACGTCCTGACTTTC. The whole variable domain, remainder taken from reference TRBV5-1 and TRBJ2-6, is KAGVTQTPRYLIKTRGQQVTLSCSPISGHRSVSWYQQTPGQGLQFLFEYFSETQRNKGNFPGRFSGRQFSNSRSEMNVSTLELGDSALYLCASSALNQVPGANVLTFGAGSRLTVL.

This chain links TRBV6-4 with TRBJ2-3, with D possibly TRBD2 on 5 matching bases. Germline loops: CDR1 MRHNA, CDR2 SNTAGT. The CDR3 runs to 14 residues. The germline V and J ends were trimmed by 4 bases and 1 base, with 9 bases remaining between them. CDR3 region: CASSGEGGTDTQYF. CDR3 in DNA: TGTGCCAGCAGTGGAGAGGGTGGCACAGATACGCAGTATTTT.

The V gene is TRBV6-6, the J gene TRBJ1-6; D unresolved. This CDR3 contains 15 residues. Germline V gene lookup returns CDR1 MNHNY and CDR2 SVGAGI (reference sequence). V lost 6 bases and J 8 bases, leaving 17 bases between the germline ends. The CDR3 reads CASSLSGLGDSPLHF. Here the CDR3 DNA reads TGTGCCAGCAGCCTAAGCGGACTAGGTGATTCACCCCTCCACTTT.

The rearrangement links TRBV25-1 to TRBJ2-5; 11 nucleotides line up with TRBD2. The V gene's germline CDR1 is MGHDK and CDR2 SYGVNS. CDR3 length equals 17 residues. The V gene end was trimmed by 2 bases and the J gene end by 0 bases; junction bases not matched to a gene: 5. The CDR3 protein is CASSELAGGPYQETQYF. Written as DNA, the CDR3 is TGTGCCAGCAGTGAACTAGCGGGGGGCCCGTACCAAGAGACCCAGTACTTC.